This passage covers 14 T cell receptor beta chains from one sample sequenced in a study of Graves' ophthalmopathy and Graves' hyperthyroidism. Amplified TCR beta CDR3 regions were obtained using RNA transcripts as template. After a first-round RT-PCR with HTBI primers, a second-round multiplex PCR was run. TCRdb re-derived calls from the multiplex PCR reads in MiXCR, one entry per CDR3 protein. The sample gives roughly 500,000 distinct CDR3 sequences, about 15% of which show up once; 9.8% is in the top ten. The sequencing sample was made of blood. These receptors were obtained from a woman aged 25 to 45 with Graves' ophthalmopathy.

Only a few counts were recorded for this clonotype. The chain recombines TRBV18 with TRBJ1-5; the D is unclear. V was cut by 3 bases and J by 0 bases, with 9 bases left in between. In germline, CDR1 is KGHSH, CDR2 LQKENI. The CDR3 extends over 15 amino acids. CDR3 DNA sequence: TGTGCCAGCTCACCGTTTGGCGCTAGCAATCAGCCCCAGCATTTT. Translating it yields CASSPFGASNQPQHF.

The CDR3 DNA is TGTGCCAGCAGTGAAGGAGGAATAGTGCCCCAGCATTTT. This sequence encodes CASSEGGIVPQHF. V and J are TRBV6-1 and TRBJ1-5; the D is unclear. Germline V gives CDR1 MNHNS, CDR2 SASEGT. Trimming took 1 base from V and 9 from J, leaving 10 bases between them. There are 13 residues in the CDR3.

This clonotype has at least ten counts. V usage is TRBV5-1 and J usage is TRBJ1-1; unclear D gene. The V end lost 1 base, the J end lost 4 bases, and 8 bases lay between the germline ends. Germline CDR1 reads SGHRS; CDR2 reads YFSETQ. The CDR3 runs to 13 residues. In DNA, the CDR3 is TGCGCCAGCAGCTTGTTCCCAGGCACTGAAGCTTTCTTT. It is translated as CASSLFPGTEAFF.

This clonotype occurred a few times. The gene calls are TRBV11-2 and TRBJ2-2; D uncertain. The V gene's germline CDR1 is SGHAT and CDR2 FQNNGV. V lost 9 bases, J lost 0 bases, and 14 bases lay in between. CDR3 length equals 15 residues. This CDR3 reads CASSRGSSNTGELFF. The CDR3 DNA follows: TGTGCCAGTTCCAGAGGCAGCTCGAACACCGGGGAGCTGTTTTTT. Filled out from reference TRBV11-2 and TRBJ2-2, the complete variable domain reads EAGVAQSPRYKIIEKRQSVAFWCNPISGHATLYWYQQILGQGPKLLIQFQNNGVVDDSQLPKDRFSAERLKGVDSTLKIQPAKLEDSAVYLCASSRGSSNTGELFFGEGSRLTVL.

This clonotype was observed many times. The chain links TRBV5-5 to TRBJ2-2; 7 nucleotides line up with TRBD2. The CDR3 totals 16 residues. Germline trimming cut 0 bases from V and 0 bases from J; bases unmatched to any gene: 2. In germline, CDR1 is SGHKS, CDR2 YYEKEE (reference sequence). CDR3 protein: CASSLVLASNTGELFF. CDR3 DNA: TGTGCCAGCAGCTTGGTACTAGCGTCGAACACCGGGGAGCTGTTTTTT. Using reference TRBV5-5 and TRBJ2-2 for the parts outside the CDR3, the full variable domain is DAGVTQSPTHLIKTRGQQVTLRCSPISGHKSVSWYQQVLGQGPQFIFQYYEKEERGRGNFPDRFSARQFPNYSSELNVNALLLGDSALYLCASSLVLASNTGELFFGEGSRLTVL.

As regards this clonotype: The junction differs from germline at one of its ends, possibly a read error. The chain uses TRBV28 and TRBJ2-4; D possibly corresponds to TRBD2 (5 bases). The germline V gene encodes CDR1 MDHEN and CDR2 SYDVKM. This CDR3 is 14 amino acids long. The CDR3 is CAITTGIAKNIQNF. The CDR3 DNA reads as TGTGCCATCACCACGGGAATAGCCAAAAACATTCAGAACTTC.

The genes are TRBV27 and TRBJ2-7, with 13 bases identical to TRBD2. V lost 5 bases, J lost 3 bases, and 4 bases stayed unmatched. From germline, CDR1 is MNHEY and CDR2 SMNVEV (reference sequence). This CDR3 comprises 15 residues. Written as DNA, the CDR3 is TGTGCCAGCAGTGCCGGGACTAGCGGGGACTACGAGCAGTACTTC. Translation: CASSAGTSGDYEQYF.

This clonotype came up many times. The V gene is TRBV7-9, the J gene TRBJ1-4, with TRBD1 matching 7 bases. V shed 5 bases, J shed 8 bases, and the junction held 8 bases outside the gene matches. Looked up from germline, CDR1 is SEHNR and CDR2 is FQNEAQ (reference sequence). The CDR3 spans 14 residues. The CDR3 loop reads CASSHRDSGEKLFF. As DNA, the CDR3 is TGTGCCAGCAGCCACCGGGACAGTGGAGAAAAACTGTTTTTT.

This clonotype came up many times. The CDR3: CAWNTQGQGQRGAFF. DNA for the CDR3: TGTGCCTGGAACACCCAGGGACAGGGGCAACGTGGAGCTTTCTTT. This chain links TRBV30 with TRBJ1-1; 10 nucleotides line up with TRBD1. CDR3 size: 15 residues. Trimming removed 4 bases from V and 10 bases from J; junction bases left unmatched: 15. Germline assignment: CDR1 GTSNPN and CDR2 SVGIG (reference sequence).

This clonotype was seen many times. V is TRBV11-2 and J is TRBJ2-5; D is possibly TRBD2 (6 bases). The V gene's germline CDR1 is SGHAT and CDR2 FQNNGV. The germline V and J ends were trimmed by 5 bases and 4 bases, with 20 bases remaining between them. The CDR3 contains 16 residues. The CDR3 region has the DNA TGTGCCAGCAGCCGGGGGAAACTACCTGACCCAGAGACCCAGTACTTC. Translation: CASSRGKLPDPETQYF.

At least ten counts were recorded for this clonotype. V gene TRBV6-1 combines with J gene TRBJ1-1; no clear D. Per the germline V gene, CDR1 is MNHNS and CDR2 is SASEGT. The CDR3 contains 17 residues. V was clipped by 0 bases and J by 3 bases, with 17 bases between them. The CDR3 is CASSEARRVSVHTEAFF. In DNA form, the CDR3 reads TGTGCCAGCAGTGAAGCAAGGAGGGTTAGTGTTCACACTGAAGCTTTCTTT.

The genes are TRBV7-8 and TRBJ2-5; TRBD1 aligns across 7 bases. Looked up from germline, CDR1 is SGHVS and CDR2 is FQNEAQ. The CDR3 spans 14 residues. The junction had 10 bases not matched to a gene; V was cut back by 5 bases and J by 7 bases. CDR3 DNA sequence: TGTGCCAGCAGCACGACAGGGCCCGGTGGGACCCAGTACTTC. Its protein product is CASSTTGPGGTQYF.

This chain connects TRBV10-3 to TRBJ2-2, with TRBD2 matching 16 bases. From germline, CDR1 is ENHRY and CDR2 SYGVKD. The CDR3 totals 19 residues. Unmatched junction bases numbered 7, after V lost 6 bases and J lost 0 bases. CDR3 bases: TGTGCCATCAGATACGGGACTAGCGGGGGGGCAGCGAACACCGGGGAGCTGTTTTTT. Encoded protein: CAIRYGTSGGAANTGELFF.

This clonotype is a singleton in its sample. Just one base apart from a much larger clone, this may be a read error. Without the conserved terminal phenylalanine or tryptophan, this CDR3 likely stems from a read error. The chain uses TRBV27 and TRBJ1-2; no definite D call. The CDR3 loop spans 13 amino acids. CDR1 and CDR2 from the germline V gene are MNHEY and SMNVEV (reference sequence). The CDR3 is CGSSSGSTYGYTS. CDR3 sequence (DNA): TGTGGCAGCAGTTCCGGCAGCACTTATGGCTACACCTCC.